This is a list of T cell receptor beta chains from one sample in a study of blood T cell repertoires in COVID-19. Some clones are missing from TCRdb's copy, which holds only in-frame ones; the method was immunoSEQ multiplex PCR. Of hundreds of thousands of clones listed, about 85% were seen once; the top ten hold 3% to 4.5%. Sequenced input: peripheral blood. Every receptor here comes from a woman between 18 and 30 years old with acute or convalescent COVID-19. CDR3s include the opening cysteine and the closing phenylalanine or tryptophan. D genes are given only for firm matches. A clone size is listed for some rows: how often the clone was seen (once, few, many), or a class if it is expanded.

>TRBJ2-7|NA|TRBV24-1|TRBD2
CATGTSGGGQNEQYF
TGTGCCACCGGGACTAGCGGGGGCGGACAGAACGAGCAGTACTTC
>TRBJ1-5|NA|TRBV2|NA
CASGGNYQPQHF
TGTGCCAGCGGGGGGAATTATCAGCCCCAGCATTTT
>TRBJ1-3|NA|TRBV11-2|TRBD1
CASSFLGGQGSGNTIYF
TGTGCCAGCAGCTTTTTAGGGGGACAGGGCTCTGGAAACACCATATATTTT
>TRBJ1-1|NA|TRBV11-2|TRBD1
CASNLFLRQGGTEAFF
TGTGCCAGCAACCTATTCCTCCGACAGGGAGGAACTGAAGCTTTCTTT
>TRBJ2-5|few|TRBV3-1/TRBV3-2|NA
CASSQHRDQETQYF
TGTGCCAGCAGCCAACACAGGGACCAAGAGACCCAGTACTTC
>TRBJ1-3|few|TRBV7-3|TRBD1
CASSPTGGANTIYF
TGTGCCAGCAGCCCCACAGGGGGCGCGAACACCATATATTTT
>TRBJ1-1|NA|TRBV18|NA
CASSSDTNTEAFF
TGTGCCAGCTCATCGGACACGAACACTGAAGCTTTCTTT
>TRBJ2-1|NA|TRBV19|NA
CASSTHGTGNKFF
TGTGCCAGTAGTACCCACGGGACTGGGAACAAGTTCTTC
>TRBJ1-1|NA|TRBV6-5|NA
CASSWTTYNTEAFF
TGTGCCAGCAGTTGGACAACCTACAACACTGAAGCTTTCTTT
>TRBJ1-2|NA|TRBV19|TRBD1
CASSMYRGPFYGYTF
TGTGCCAGTAGTATGTACAGGGGGCCCTTCTATGGCTACACCTTC
>TRBJ1-6|once|TRBV6-6|NA
CASSLSGRGDSPLHF
TGTGCCAGCAGTCTATCAGGGAGGGGGGATTCACCCCTCCACTTT
>TRBJ1-2|NA|TRBV12-5|TRBD1
CASGSTGGADGYTF
TGTGCTAGTGGTTCGACAGGGGGCGCAGACGGCTACACCTTC
>TRBJ2-1|once|TRBV5-4|NA
CASSLETGSYNEQFF
TGTGCCAGCAGCCTAGAGACTGGCTCCTACAATGAGCAGTTCTTC
>TRBJ1-1|once|TRBV27|TRBD1
CASSSGQVIEAFF
TGTGCCAGCAGTTCCGGACAGGTCATTGAAGCTTTCTTT
>TRBJ2-1|NA|TRBV5-4|TRBD2
CASSRDGTSKANEQFF
TGTGCCAGCAGCCGCGACGGGACTAGCAAGGCCAATGAGCAGTTCTTC
>TRBJ1-2|few|TRBV27|TRBD1
CASSYLTGGRYGYTF
TGTGCCAGCAGTTATCTGACAGGGGGCCGGTATGGCTACACCTTC
>TRBJ2-1|NA|TRBV7-9|NA
CASSSDDLANEQFF
TGTGCCAGCAGCTCGGACGATCTAGCGAATGAGCAGTTCTTC
>TRBJ1-1|once|TRBV7-2|TRBD1
CASSLGGTDRTFF
TGTGCCAGCAGCTTAGGGGGGACAGATCGGACTTTCTTT
>TRBJ1-2|NA|TRBV12-3/TRBV12-4|NA
CASSSVEVGYTF
TGTGCCAGCAGTTCGGTAGAGGTCGGCTACACCTTC
>TRBJ2-2|NA|TRBV7-8|NA
CASSFLTGNTGELFF
TGTGCCAGCAGTTTTCTTACGGGTAACACCGGGGAGCTGTTTTTT
>TRBJ2-7|NA|TRBV2|TRBD2
CASSAQGGLAGDSYEQYF
TGTGCCAGCAGTGCCCAAGGGGGACTAGCGGGAGATTCCTACGAGCAGTACTTC
>TRBJ1-5|NA|TRBV5-1|NA
CASSSQGMGNQPQHF
TGCGCCAGCAGCTCGCAGGGGATGGGCAATCAGCCCCAGCATTTT
>TRBJ2-2|NA|TRBV5-4|TRBD2
CASSPLAGETGELFF
TGTGCCAGCAGCCCATTAGCGGGAGAGACCGGGGAGCTGTTTTTT
>TRBJ2-7|NA|TRBV2|TRBD1
CASLTQGAGNYEQYF
TGTGCCAGCCTAACACAGGGGGCTGGGAACTACGAGCAGTACTTC
>TRBJ2-3|NA|TRBV5-1|NA
CASSLLVEADTQYF
TGCGCCAGCAGCTTGTTGGTAGAGGCAGATACGCAGTATTTT
>TRBJ2-2|few|TRBV9|TRBD2
CASSVGGSGGFIGELFF
TGTGCCAGCAGCGTAGGGGGTAGCGGGGGTTTCATCGGGGAGCTGTTTTTT
>TRBJ2-1|NA|TRBV19|TRBD2
CASSPLAGGYNEQFF
TGTGCCAGTAGTCCTCTAGCGGGAGGATACAATGAGCAGTTCTTC
>TRBJ1-2|NA|TRBV6-6|TRBD1
CASSRHAPTGDDYGYTF
TGTGCCAGCAGTCGACACGCCCCGACAGGGGACGACTATGGCTACACCTTC
>TRBJ2-1|NA|TRBV19|TRBD2
CASRAGGEGNSYNEQFF
TGTGCCAGTAGAGCGGGAGGCGAGGGTAACTCCTACAATGAGCAGTTCTTC
>TRBJ1-1|once|TRBV6-5|TRBD1
CASSLTGGDTEAFF
TGTGCCAGCAGTTTAACAGGGGGGGACACTGAAGCTTTCTTT
>TRBJ1-3|few|TRBV5-1|TRBD1
CASSLGTGADSGNTIYF
TGCGCCAGCAGCTTGGGGACAGGGGCAGACTCTGGAAACACCATATATTTT
>TRBJ1-1|few|TRBV27|NA
CASSLLAANTEAFF
TGTGCCAGCAGTTTATTAGCCGCGAACACTGAAGCTTTCTTT
>TRBJ1-4|NA|TRBV13|NA
CASSNQATNEKLFF
TGTGCCAGCAGCAACCAGGCAACTAATGAAAAACTGTTTTTT
>TRBJ2-1|NA|TRBV2|NA
CASSETERVNEQFF
TGTGCCAGCAGTGAGACGGAGCGGGTCAATGAGCAGTTCTTC
>TRBJ2-1|NA|TRBV24-1|TRBD2
CATSDFGTSGSKDEQFF
TGTGCCACCAGTGATTTTGGGACTAGCGGGAGTAAAGATGAGCAGTTCTTC
>TRBJ1-5|NA|TRBV6-1|NA
CASSDPRFGEPQHF
TGTGCCAGCAGTGACCCCAGGTTTGGTGAGCCCCAGCATTTT
>TRBJ2-7|NA|TRBV11-1|NA
CASSLQSYEQYF
TGTGCCAGCAGCTTACAGTCCTACGAGCAGTACTTC
>TRBJ1-5|NA|TRBV25-1|TRBD1
CASPKQGAKGRNQPQHF
TGTGCCAGCCCTAAGCAGGGGGCTAAGGGACGGAATCAGCCCCAGCATTTT
>TRBJ1-5|few|TRBV27|NA
CASSFDRGQPQHF
TGTGCCAGCAGTTTTGACCGCGGGCAGCCCCAGCATTTT
>TRBJ2-5|NA|TRBV18|NA
CASSRLGVGQETQYF
TGTGCCAGCTCACGACTAGGAGTAGGGCAAGAGACCCAGTACTTC
>TRBJ2-1|NA|TRBV19|TRBD2
CASSSPPRLAGGRNEQFF
TGTGCCAGTAGTTCTCCACCTCGACTAGCGGGGGGAAGGAATGAGCAGTTCTTC
>TRBJ1-1|NA|TRBV12-3/TRBV12-4|NA
CASSSTGTEAFF
TGTGCCAGCAGTTCTACAGGGACTGAAGCTTTCTTT
>TRBJ1-1|NA|TRBV29-1|NA
CSGGAGATEAFF
TGCAGCGGTGGGGCAGGGGCCACTGAAGCTTTCTTT
>TRBJ1-5|NA|TRBV4-1|NA
CASSQDLGAGQPQHF
TGCGCCAGCAGCCAAGATTTGGGGGCTGGGCAGCCCCAGCATTTT
>TRBJ1-5|NA|TRBV24-1|TRBD1
CATSDSRQGDQPQHF
TGTGCCACCAGTGACTCGAGACAGGGTGATCAGCCCCAGCATTTT
>TRBJ1-2|few|TRBV7-8|NA
CASSLGKGGYTF
TGTGCCAGCAGCTTAGGAAAGGGGGGCTACACCTTC
>TRBJ1-1|NA|TRBV6-5|NA
CASSSWNTEAFF
TGTGCCAGCAGTTCATGGAACACTGAAGCTTTCTTT
>TRBJ2-1|NA|TRBV28|NA
CASSLSEFGLAPPGEQFF
TGTGCCAGCAGTTTAAGCGAATTTGGGCTAGCGCCCCCGGGGGAGCAGTTCTTC